The 3 T cell receptor beta chains below were found in one sample sequenced in a study of neoadjuvant anti-PD-1 for oral cavity cancer. TCRdb's table, derived via immunoSEQ multiplex PCR, lists solely in-frame clones and lacks some. The repertoire holds over 9,500 clones, under 60% seen once, with 12% in the top ten. The sample here was tumor tissue, taken before nivolumab (anti-PD-1) treatment. Receptors were obtained from a person aged 40 to 85 with oral cavity squamous cell carcinoma.

This clone was detected a few times. This rearrangement joins TRBV18 to TRBJ2-3, with D tentatively TRBD2 (5 bases). Germline CDR1 is KGHSH and CDR2 is LQKENI. Between the trimmed V and J ends, which lost 0 bases and 6 bases, there was a span of 19 bases. The CDR3 has 17 residues. The CDR3 nucleotides are TGTGCCAGCTCACCACCGATGGCGGGTACTCGGCAGGATACGCAGTATTTT. It specifies CASSPPMAGTRQDTQYF.

This clone is labeled as large. The chain is built from TRBV11-2 and TRBJ1-2, with unresolved D. Germline CDR1 SGHAT, CDR2 FQNNGV. V gave up 1 base and J gave up 10 bases, with 13 bases separating them. The CDR3 is made up of 13 amino acids. Here the CDR3 reads CASSLVEGKDYTF. DNA for the CDR3: TGTGCCAGCAGCTTAGTCGAAGGGAAGGACTACACCTTC.

This clone turned up a few times. The genes are TRBV27 and TRBJ2-4; the match to TRBD1 covers 9 bases. The V segment lost 8 bases and the J segment 5 bases; nucleotides outside the gene matches: 16. This CDR3 region has 17 residues. CDR1 is MNHEY, CDR2 SMNVEV, per germline (reference sequence). The CDR3 nucleotides read TGTGCCAGCCGAGCCGGGACAGGGAACGGGGGGCAAAACATTCAGTACTTC. Residues: CASRAGTGNGGQNIQYF.